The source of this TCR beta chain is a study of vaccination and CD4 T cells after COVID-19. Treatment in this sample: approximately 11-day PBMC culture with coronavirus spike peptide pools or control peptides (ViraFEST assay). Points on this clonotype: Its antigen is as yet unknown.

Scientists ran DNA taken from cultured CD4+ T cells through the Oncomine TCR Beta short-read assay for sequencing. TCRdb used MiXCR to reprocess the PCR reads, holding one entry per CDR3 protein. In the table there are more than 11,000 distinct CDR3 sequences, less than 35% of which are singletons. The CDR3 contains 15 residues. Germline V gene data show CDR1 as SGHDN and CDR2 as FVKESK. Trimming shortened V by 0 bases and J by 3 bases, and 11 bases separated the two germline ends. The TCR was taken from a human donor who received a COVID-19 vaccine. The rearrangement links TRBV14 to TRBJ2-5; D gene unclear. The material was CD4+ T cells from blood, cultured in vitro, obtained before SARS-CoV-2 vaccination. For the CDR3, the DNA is TGTGCCAGCAGCCAAGAAACACCAAGGGAAGAGACCCAGTACTTC. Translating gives CASSQETPREETQYF.